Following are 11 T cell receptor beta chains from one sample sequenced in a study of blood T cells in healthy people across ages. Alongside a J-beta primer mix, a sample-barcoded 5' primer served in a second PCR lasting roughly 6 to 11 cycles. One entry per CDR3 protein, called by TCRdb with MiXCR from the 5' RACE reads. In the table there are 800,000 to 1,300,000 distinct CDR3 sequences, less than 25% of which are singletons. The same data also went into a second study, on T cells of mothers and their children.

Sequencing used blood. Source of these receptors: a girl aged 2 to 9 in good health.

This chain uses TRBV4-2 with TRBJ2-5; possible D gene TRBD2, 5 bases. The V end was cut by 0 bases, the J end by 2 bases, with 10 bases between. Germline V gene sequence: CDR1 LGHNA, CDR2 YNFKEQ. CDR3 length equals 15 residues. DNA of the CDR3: TGTGCCAGCAGCCAAGAATGGAGGAATCAAGAGACCCAGTACTTC. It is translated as CASSQEWRNQETQYF.

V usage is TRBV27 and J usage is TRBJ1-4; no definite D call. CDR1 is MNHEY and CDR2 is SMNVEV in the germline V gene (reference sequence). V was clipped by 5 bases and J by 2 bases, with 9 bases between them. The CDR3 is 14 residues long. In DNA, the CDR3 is TGTGCCAGCAGTCGATCGGGGACTAATGAAAAACTGTTTTTT. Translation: CASSRSGTNEKLFF.

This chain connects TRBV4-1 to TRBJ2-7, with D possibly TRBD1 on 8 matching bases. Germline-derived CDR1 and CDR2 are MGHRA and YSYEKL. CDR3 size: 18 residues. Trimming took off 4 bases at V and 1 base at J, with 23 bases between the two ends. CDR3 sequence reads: CASSPQGAPGRTSYEQYF. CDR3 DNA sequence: TGCGCCAGCAGCCCTCAGGGGGCCCCCGGGAGGACTTCCTACGAGCAGTACTTC.

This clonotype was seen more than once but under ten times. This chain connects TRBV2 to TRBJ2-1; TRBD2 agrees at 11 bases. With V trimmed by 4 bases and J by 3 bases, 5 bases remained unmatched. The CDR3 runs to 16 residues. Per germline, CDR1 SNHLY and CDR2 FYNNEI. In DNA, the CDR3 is TGTGCCAGCAGTGCGACTAGCGGGAACCGCTACAATGAGCAGTTCTTC. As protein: CASSATSGNRYNEQFF.

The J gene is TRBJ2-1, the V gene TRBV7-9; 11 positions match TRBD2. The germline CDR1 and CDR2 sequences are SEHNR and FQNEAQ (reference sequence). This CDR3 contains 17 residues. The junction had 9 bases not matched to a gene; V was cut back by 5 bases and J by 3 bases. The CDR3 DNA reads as TGTGCCAGCAGCCGTCCCGGGACTAGCGGATACTACAATGAGCAGTTCTTC. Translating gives CASSRPGTSGYYNEQFF. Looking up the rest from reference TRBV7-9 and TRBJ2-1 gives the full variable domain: DTGVSQNPRHKITKRGQNVTFRCDPISEHNRLYWYRQTLGQGPEFLTYFQNEAQLEKSRLLSDRFSAERPKGSFSTLEIQRTEQGDSAMYLCASSRPGTSGYYNEQFFGPGTRLTVL.

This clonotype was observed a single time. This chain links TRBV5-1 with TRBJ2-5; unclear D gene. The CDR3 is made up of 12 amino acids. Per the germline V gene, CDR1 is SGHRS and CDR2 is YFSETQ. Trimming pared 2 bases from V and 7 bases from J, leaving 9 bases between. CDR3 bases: TGCGCCAGCAGCTTTTCAGACGGGACCCAGTACTTC. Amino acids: CASSFSDGTQYF. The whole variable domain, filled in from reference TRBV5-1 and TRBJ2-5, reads KAGVTQTPRYLIKTRGQQVTLSCSPISGHRSVSWYQQTPGQGLQFLFEYFSETQRNKGNFPGRFSGRQFSNSRSEMNVSTLELGDSALYLCASSFSDGTQYFGPGTRLLVL.

This CDR3 is CASSSRTGRETQYF. The CDR3 DNA reads as TGTGCCAGCAGCTCCCGGACAGGGCGGGAGACCCAGTACTTC. The chain uses TRBV7-2 and TRBJ2-5; 8 bases agree with TRBD1. Germline values: CDR1 SGHTA, CDR2 FQGNSA. The CDR3 loop spans 14 amino acids. The V segment lost 4 bases and the J segment 5 bases; nucleotides outside the gene matches: 6.

The CDR3, as DNA: TGTGCCAGCAGTTGGACCTGGGACGGTGGGACGACTAGCAATCAGCCCCAGCATTTT. Translation gives CASSWTWDGGTTSNQPQHF. The chain couples TRBV12-3 or TRBV12-4 to TRBJ1-5; TRBD1 is a possible D gene (5 bases). This CDR3 region has 19 residues. V lost 4 bases and J 0 bases, leaving 22 bases between the germline ends.

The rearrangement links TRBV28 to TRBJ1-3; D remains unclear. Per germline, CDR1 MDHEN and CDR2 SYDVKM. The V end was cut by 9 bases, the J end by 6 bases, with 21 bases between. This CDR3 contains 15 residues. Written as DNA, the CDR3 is TGTGCCAGTTGGAGTCGGGTGACACGTGAAAACACCATATATTTT. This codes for CASWSRVTRENTIYF.

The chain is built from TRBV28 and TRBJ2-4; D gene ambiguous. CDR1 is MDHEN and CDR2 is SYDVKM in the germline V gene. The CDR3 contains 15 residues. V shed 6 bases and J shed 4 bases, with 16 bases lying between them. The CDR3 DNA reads TGTGCCAGCAGAGCTGCGGTTGTGGGGAAAAACATTCAGTACTTC. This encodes CASRAAVVGKNIQYF.

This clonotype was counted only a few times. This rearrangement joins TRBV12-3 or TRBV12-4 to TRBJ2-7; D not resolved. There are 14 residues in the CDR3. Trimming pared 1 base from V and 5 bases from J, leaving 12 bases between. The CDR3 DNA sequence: TGTGCCAGCAGTTTAGGTCCCCATTCCGACGAGCAGTACTTC. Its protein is CASSLGPHSDEQYF.